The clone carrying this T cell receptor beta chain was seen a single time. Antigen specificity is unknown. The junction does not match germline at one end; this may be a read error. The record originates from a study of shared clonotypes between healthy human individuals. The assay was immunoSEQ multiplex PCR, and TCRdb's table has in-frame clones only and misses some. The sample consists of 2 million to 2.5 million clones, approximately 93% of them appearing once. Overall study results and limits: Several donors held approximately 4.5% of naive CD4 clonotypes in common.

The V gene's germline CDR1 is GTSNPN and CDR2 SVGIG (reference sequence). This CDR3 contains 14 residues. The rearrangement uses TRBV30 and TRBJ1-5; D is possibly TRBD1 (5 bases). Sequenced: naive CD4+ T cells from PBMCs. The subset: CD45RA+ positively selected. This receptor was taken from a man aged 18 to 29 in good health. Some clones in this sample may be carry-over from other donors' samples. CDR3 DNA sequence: TGTGCCTGGAGTGTAGTGGGGGGTTATCAACCCCAGCATTTT. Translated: CAWSVVGGYQPQHF.